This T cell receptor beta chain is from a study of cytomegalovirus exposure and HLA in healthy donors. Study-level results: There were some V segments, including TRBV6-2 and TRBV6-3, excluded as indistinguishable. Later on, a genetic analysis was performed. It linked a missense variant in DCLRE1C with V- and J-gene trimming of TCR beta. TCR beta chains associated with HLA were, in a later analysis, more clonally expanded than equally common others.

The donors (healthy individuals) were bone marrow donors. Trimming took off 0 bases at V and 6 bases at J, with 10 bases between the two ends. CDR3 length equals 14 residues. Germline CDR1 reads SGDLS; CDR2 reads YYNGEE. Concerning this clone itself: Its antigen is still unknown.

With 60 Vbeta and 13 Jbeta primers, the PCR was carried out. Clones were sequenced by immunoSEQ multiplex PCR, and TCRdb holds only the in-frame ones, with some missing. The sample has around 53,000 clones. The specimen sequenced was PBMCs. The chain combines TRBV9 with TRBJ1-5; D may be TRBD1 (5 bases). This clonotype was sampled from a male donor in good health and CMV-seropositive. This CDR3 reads CASSVGQGSQPQHF. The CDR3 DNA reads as TGTGCCAGCAGCGTAGGGCAGGGTAGTCAGCCCCAGCATTTT.